These 4 T cell receptor beta chains were sequenced from one sample in a study of cytomegalovirus exposure and HLA in healthy donors. Primers for the PCR totalled 60 Vbeta and 13 Jbeta. TCRdb's copy holds only in-frame clones and misses some; the assay was immunoSEQ multiplex PCR. The profile covers some 160,000 clones, with around three quarters appearing a single time and less than 2.5% taken by the ten largest. Sequences were obtained from PBMCs. These receptors originate from a man aged 50-60 years in good health and CMV-seropositive.

The CDR3 sequence: CASRQTGFGVGETQYF. CDR3 DNA: TGTGCCAGTAGACAGACAGGGTTCGGAGTAGGAGAGACCCAGTACTTC. The V gene is TRBV19, the J gene TRBJ2-5; 7 bases match TRBD1. Trimming removed 6 bases from V and 4 bases from J; junction bases left unmatched: 14. The length of the CDR3 is 16 residues. The germline V gene encodes CDR1 LNHDA and CDR2 SQIVND (reference sequence).

V usage is TRBV6-1 and J usage is TRBJ2-5; TRBD2 aligns across 7 bases. V lost 6 bases and J lost 11; bases outside the gene matches: 15. Germline CDR1 reads MNHNS; CDR2 reads SASEGT. CDR3 length equals 14 residues. This chain's CDR3 is CASRGGTSLGEQYF. As DNA, the CDR3 is TGTGCCAGCAGGGGGGGGACTTCGCTCGGTGAGCAGTACTTC.

The V gene is TRBV6-6, the J gene TRBJ2-2; D is unclear. CDR3 size: 12 residues. CDR1 is MNHNY and CDR2 is SVGAGI in the germline V gene (reference sequence). Trimming left V 6 bases short and J 4 bases short, with 6 bases between. CDR3 protein: CASSGGTGELFF. The CDR3 DNA sequence: TGTGCCAGCAGCGGTGGCACCGGGGAGCTGTTTTTT.

This chain connects TRBV19 to TRBJ2-6, with D uncertain. Trimming removed 9 bases at V and 2 bases at J, with 14 bases between. The CDR3 spans 15 residues. Per germline, CDR1 LNHDA and CDR2 SQIVND (reference sequence). CDR3 sequence: CASMEYGTGANVLTF. The CDR3 coding sequence is TGTGCCAGCATGGAGTACGGAACTGGGGCCAACGTCCTGACTTTC. The full variable domain, completed using reference TRBV19 and TRBJ2-6, is DGGITQSPKYLFRKEGQNVTLSCEQNLNHDAMYWYRQDPGQGLRLIYYSQIVNDFQKGDIAEGYSVSREKKESFPLTVTSAQKNPTAFYLCASMEYGTGANVLTFGAGSRLTVL.